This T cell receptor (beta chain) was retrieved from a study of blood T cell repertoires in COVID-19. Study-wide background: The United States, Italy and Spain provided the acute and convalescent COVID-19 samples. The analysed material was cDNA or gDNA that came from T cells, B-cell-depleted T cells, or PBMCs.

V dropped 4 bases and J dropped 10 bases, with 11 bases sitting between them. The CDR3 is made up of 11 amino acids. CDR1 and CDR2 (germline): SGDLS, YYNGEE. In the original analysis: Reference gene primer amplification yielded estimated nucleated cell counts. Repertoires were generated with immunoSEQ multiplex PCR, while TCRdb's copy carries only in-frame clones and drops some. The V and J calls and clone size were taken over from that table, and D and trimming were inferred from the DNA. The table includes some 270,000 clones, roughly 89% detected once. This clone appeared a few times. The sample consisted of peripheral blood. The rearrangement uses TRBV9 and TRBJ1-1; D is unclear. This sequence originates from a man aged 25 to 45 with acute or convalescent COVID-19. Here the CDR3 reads CASSSNDRAFF. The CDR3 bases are TGTGCCAGCAGCTCAAATGATAGAGCTTTCTTT.